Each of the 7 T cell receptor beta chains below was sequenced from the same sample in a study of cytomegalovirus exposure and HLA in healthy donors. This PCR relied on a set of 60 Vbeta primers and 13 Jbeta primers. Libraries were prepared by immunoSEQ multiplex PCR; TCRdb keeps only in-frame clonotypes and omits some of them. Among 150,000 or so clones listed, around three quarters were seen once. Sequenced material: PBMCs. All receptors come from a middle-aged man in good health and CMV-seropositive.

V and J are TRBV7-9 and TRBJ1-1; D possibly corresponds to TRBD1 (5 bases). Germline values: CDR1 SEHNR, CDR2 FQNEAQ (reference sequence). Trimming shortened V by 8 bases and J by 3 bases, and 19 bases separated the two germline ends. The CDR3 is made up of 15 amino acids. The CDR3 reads CASLLIQAGDTEAFF. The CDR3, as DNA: TGTGCCAGCCTCCTCATACAGGCGGGGGACACTGAAGCTTTCTTT.

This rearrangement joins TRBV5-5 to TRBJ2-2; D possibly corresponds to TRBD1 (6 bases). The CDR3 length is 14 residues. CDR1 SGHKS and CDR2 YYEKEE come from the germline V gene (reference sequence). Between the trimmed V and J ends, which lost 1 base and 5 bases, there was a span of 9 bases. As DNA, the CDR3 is TGTGCCAGCAGCTTGAACAGGGTTACCGGGGAGCTGTTTTTT. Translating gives CASSLNRVTGELFF.

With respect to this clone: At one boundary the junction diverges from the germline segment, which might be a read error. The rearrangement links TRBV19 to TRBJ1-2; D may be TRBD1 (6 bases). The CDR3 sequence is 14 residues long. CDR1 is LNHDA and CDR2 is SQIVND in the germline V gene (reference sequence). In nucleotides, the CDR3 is TGTGCCAGTAGTATCGGACAGACTGACTATGGCCACACCTTC. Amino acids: CASSIGQTDYGHTF.

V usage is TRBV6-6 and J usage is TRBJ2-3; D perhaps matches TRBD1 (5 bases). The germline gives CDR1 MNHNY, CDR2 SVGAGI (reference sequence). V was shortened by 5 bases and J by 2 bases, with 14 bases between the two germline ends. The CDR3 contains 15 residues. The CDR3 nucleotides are TGTGCCAGCAGTACGGCTCAGGGATCCACAGATACGCAGTATTTT. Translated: CASSTAQGSTDTQYF.

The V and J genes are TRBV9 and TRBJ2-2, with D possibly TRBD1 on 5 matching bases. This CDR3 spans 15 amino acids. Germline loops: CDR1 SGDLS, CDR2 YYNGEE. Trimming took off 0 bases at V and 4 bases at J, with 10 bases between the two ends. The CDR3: CASSVVSDSTGELFF. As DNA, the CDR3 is TGTGCCAGCAGCGTAGTGTCAGACAGCACCGGGGAGCTGTTTTTT.

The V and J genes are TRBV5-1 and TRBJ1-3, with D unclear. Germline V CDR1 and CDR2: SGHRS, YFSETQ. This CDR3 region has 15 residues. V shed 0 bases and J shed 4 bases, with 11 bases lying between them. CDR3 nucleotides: TGCGCCAGCAGCTTGGCAGATTCTCCGGGAAACACCATATATTTT. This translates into CASSLADSPGNTIYF. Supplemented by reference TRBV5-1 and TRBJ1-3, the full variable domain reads KAGVTQTPRYLIKTRGQQVTLSCSPISGHRSVSWYQQTPGQGLQFLFEYFSETQRNKGNFPGRFSGRQFSNSRSEMNVSTLELGDSALYLCASSLADSPGNTIYFGEGSWLTVV.

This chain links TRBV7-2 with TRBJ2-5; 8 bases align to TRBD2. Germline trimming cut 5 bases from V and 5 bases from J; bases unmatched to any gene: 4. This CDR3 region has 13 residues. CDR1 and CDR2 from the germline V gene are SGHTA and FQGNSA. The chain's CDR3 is CASSPRGGETQYF. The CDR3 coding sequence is TGTGCCAGCAGCCCCCGCGGGGGGGAGACCCAGTACTTC.